The 26 T cell receptor beta chains below were found in one sample sequenced in a study of shared clonotypes between healthy human individuals. Cells designated naive CD8 were CD45RO-negative and were positively selected for CCR7, with terminally differentiated effector memory CD45RA+ cells excluded. Data came from immunoSEQ multiplex PCR; TCRdb stores just in-frame clones and leaves some out. Of about 2.1 million clones in the sample, around 93% were seen once. Sequenced: naive CD8+ T cells from PBMCs. The receptors shown here come from a man aged 18 to 29 in good health. Some clones in this sample may be carry-over from other donors' samples.

This chain joins TRBV19 and TRBJ2-7; D is ambiguous. Trimming shortened V by 6 bases and J by 1 base, and 10 bases separated the two germline ends. The CDR3 length is 13 residues. Germline CDR1 is LNHDA and CDR2 is SQIVND (reference sequence). CDR3 sequence: CASRESQSYEQYF. DNA of the CDR3: TGTGCCAGTAGAGAATCGCAATCCTACGAGCAGTACTTC.

The V call is TRBV7-9, the J call TRBJ2-7; 13 nucleotides match TRBD2. This CDR3 comprises 14 residues. The trim removed 5 bases at V and 6 bases at J, leaving 4 bases unmatched. The germline gives CDR1 SEHNR, CDR2 FQNEAQ (reference sequence). CDR3 loop: CASSHGLAGVEQYF. In DNA form, the CDR3 reads TGTGCCAGCAGCCACGGACTAGCGGGAGTCGAGCAGTACTTC.

V and J are TRBV5-6 and TRBJ2-2, with D possibly being TRBD1 or TRBD2 (5 bases each). CDR1 and CDR2 from the germline V gene are SGHDT and YYEEEE. V dropped 5 bases and J dropped 6 bases, with 8 bases sitting between them. This CDR3 has 12 amino acids. DNA for the CDR3: TGTGCCAGCAGTATGGGGGCCGGGGAGCTGTTTTTT. It specifies CASSMGAGELFF.

V is TRBV29-1 and J is TRBJ2-5; TRBD1 matches at 9 bases. The J call may be mistaken, given a closer DNA end match to TRBJ2-7. This CDR3 has 16 residues. Germline CDR1 and CDR2: SQVTM and ANQGSEA. The DNA for the CDR3 is TGCAGCTCTAAGTTAAACGATGGGACAGGGAACTACGAGCAGTACTTC. Protein sequence: CSSKLNDGTGNYEQYF.

The rearrangement links TRBV5-1 to TRBJ2-5, with D uncertain. This CDR3 spans 15 amino acids. CDR1 is SGHRS, CDR2 YFSETQ, per germline. V was cut by 4 bases and J by 1 base, with 14 bases left in between. The CDR3 is CASSQDSGSQETQYF. The CDR3 DNA follows: TGCGCCAGCAGCCAAGATTCAGGTTCCCAAGAGACCCAGTACTTC.

The chain joins TRBV6-5 to TRBJ2-7; D unclear. Germline CDR1 and CDR2: MNHEY and SVGAGI. V lost 0 bases to trimming and J lost 7 bases, with 13 bases between them. This CDR3 spans 14 amino acids. Here the CDR3 DNA reads TGTGCCAGCAGTTACTCTCCTAGGTCCCCGGAGCAGTACTTC. This translates into CASSYSPRSPEQYF.

V usage is TRBV19 and J usage is TRBJ1-5; 12 bases line up with TRBD1. The CDR3 covers 15 residues. Germline V gene lookup returns CDR1 LNHDA and CDR2 SQIVND (reference sequence). J lost 6 bases, V lost 6 bases, and 6 bases had no gene match. The CDR3 loop is CASSPMGQGAQPQHF. The DNA of the CDR3 is TGTGCCAGTAGCCCTATGGGACAGGGGGCTCAGCCCCAGCATTTT.

This chain joins TRBV5-1 and TRBJ1-1; perhaps TRBD1 as D (5 bases). CDR3 length equals 14 residues. Germline CDR1 and CDR2: SGHRS and YFSETQ. Trimming stripped 1 base from V and 6 bases from J, with 13 bases between. CDR3 coding DNA: TGCGCCAGCAGCTTGACAGGTCCGGTCGCTGAAGCTTTCTTT. This codes for CASSLTGPVAEAFF.

The rearrangement joins TRBV11-2 to TRBJ2-3; D is perhaps TRBD2 (5 bases). This CDR3 is built from 15 residues. In germline, CDR1 is SGHAT, CDR2 FQNNGV. V lost 1 base and J lost 3, with 11 bases in between. CDR3: CASSLGGLGTDTQYF. As DNA, the CDR3 is TGTGCCAGCAGCTTAGGAGGGCTGGGGACAGATACGCAGTATTTT.

The V gene is TRBV28, the J gene TRBJ2-5; the D gene could be TRBD1 or TRBD2 (5 bases each). V lost 5 bases, J lost 5 bases, and 18 bases lay in between. Germline CDR1 is MDHEN and CDR2 is SYDVKM. This CDR3 region has 15 residues. CDR3: CASSTKRGGWETQYF. DNA for the CDR3: TGTGCCAGCAGTACCAAGAGGGGTGGGTGGGAGACCCAGTACTTC.

The V gene is TRBV7-6, the J gene TRBJ1-4; 7 nucleotides agree with TRBD1. This CDR3 comprises 14 residues. In germline, CDR1 is SGHVS, CDR2 FNYEAQ. With V trimmed by 8 bases and J by 6 bases, 9 bases remained unmatched. This CDR3 reads CASRRGRGDEKLFF. In DNA form, the CDR3 reads TGTGCCAGCCGAAGAGGCAGGGGGGATGAAAAACTGTTTTTT.

J is TRBJ2-7 and V is TRBV7-8, with D perhaps TRBD1 or TRBD2 (5 bases each). Germline V gene sequence: CDR1 SGHVS, CDR2 FQNEAQ. V was clipped by 11 bases and J by 3 bases, with 17 bases between them. The CDR3 covers 13 residues. The CDR3 sequence is CAGAWGMNYEQYF. The CDR3 DNA follows: TGTGCCGGGGCGTGGGGGATGAACTACGAGCAGTACTTC.

The J gene is TRBJ2-7, the V gene TRBV27; D gene uncertain. The CDR3 is 11 residues long. The ends were cut back, 6 bases at V and 7 bases at J, with 10 bases in the middle. Germline lookup yields CDR1 MNHEY and CDR2 SMNVEV (reference sequence). The CDR3 loop reads CASRDLREQYF. The CDR3 DNA is TGTGCCAGCAGGGATCTACGGGAGCAGTACTTC.

This sequence joins TRBV7-8 and TRBJ2-1, with 7 bases identical to TRBD2. The germline CDR1 and CDR2 sequences are SGHVS and FQNEAQ. The CDR3 spans 11 residues. With 5 bases clipped from V and 9 bases from J, the junction kept 1 base outside the gene matches. The CDR3 sequence is CASSPGGEQFF. The CDR3 nucleotides read TGTGCCAGCAGCCCGGGGGGTGAGCAGTTCTTC.

The chain couples TRBV12-5 to TRBJ2-5, with D perhaps TRBD1 or TRBD2 (5 bases each). Germline CDR1 is LGHNT and CDR2 is FRNRAP. The CDR3 sequence is 17 residues long. Trimming removed 5 bases from V and 2 bases from J, with 21 bases in between. Here the CDR3 DNA reads TGTGCTAGTGGTCCAGGGACGGTTTACCCCTTTCAAGAGACCCAGTACTTC. Residues: CASGPGTVYPFQETQYF. The full variable domain, completed using reference TRBV12-5 and TRBJ2-5, is DARVTQTPRHKVTEMGQEVTMRCQPILGHNTVFWYRQTMMQGLELLAYFRNRAPLDDSGMPKDRFSAEMPDATLATLKIQPSEPRDSAVYFCASGPGTVYPFQETQYFGPGTRLLVL.

On this clone itself: This sample also contains other DNA sequences that code for the same CDR3. The chain recombines TRBV9 with TRBJ2-5; no firm D call. Per germline, CDR1 SGDLS and CDR2 YYNGEE. Trimming removed 7 bases at V and 0 bases at J, with 10 bases between. This CDR3 is 13 amino acids long. The DNA of the CDR3 is TGTGCCAGCTCCGGGCTGTACCAAGAGACCCAGTACTTC. Its protein is CASSGLYQETQYF. Variable domain in full (rest from reference TRBV9 and TRBJ2-5): DSGVTQTPKHLITATGQRVTLRCSPRSGDLSVYWYQQSLDQGLQFLIQYYNGEERAKGNILERFSAQQFPDLHSELNLSSLELGDSALYFCASSGLYQETQYFGPGTRLLVL.

This clone has just one count. The rearrangement joins TRBV4-1 to TRBJ2-1; 15 positions match TRBD2. V lost 4 bases, J lost 1 base, and 11 bases stayed unmatched. The CDR3 sequence is 20 residues long. Germline V lookup: CDR1 MGHRA, CDR2 YSYEKL. This chain's CDR3 is CASSPRTSGRDRFSYNEQFF. CDR3 DNA: TGCGCCAGCAGCCCGAGGACTAGCGGGAGGGATCGGTTTTCCTACAATGAGCAGTTCTTC.

Points on this clone: Relative to the germline gene, one junction end is altered; a read error may explain this. V is TRBV7-9 and J is TRBJ2-5; D uncertain. Germline values: CDR1 SEHNR, CDR2 FQNEAQ (reference sequence). The CDR3 has 12 residues. The CDR3 bases are TGTGCCAGCAGCTTAGGTGCTCGGACCCCGTACTTC. As protein: CASSLGARTPYF.

This sequence joins TRBV27 and TRBJ2-2; TRBD2 matches 9 bases. CDR3 length: 18 amino acids. The junction had 10 bases not matched to a gene; V was cut back by 2 bases and J by 3 bases. Germline assignment: CDR1 MNHEY and CDR2 SMNVEV (reference sequence). CDR3 coding DNA: TGTGCCAGCAGTTTACGGTTGGTGGCGGGAGGGGACACCGGGGAGCTGTTTTTT. The encoded protein is CASSLRLVAGGDTGELFF.

The chain links TRBV15 to TRBJ1-5, with D unresolved. The CDR3 loop spans 14 amino acids. Germline loops: CDR1 LNHNV, CDR2 YYDKDF (reference sequence). Trimming cost V 6 bases and J 2 bases, with 11 bases left between them. The CDR3 DNA follows: TGTGCCACCAGAGGAGAAGTGGGCAATCAGCCCCAGCATTTT. Its translation: CATRGEVGNQPQHF. Full variable domain (outside the CDR3, taken from reference TRBV15 and TRBJ1-5): DAMVIQNPRYQVTQFGKPVTLSCSQTLNHNVMYWYQQKSSQAPKLLFHYYDKDFNNEADTPDNFQSRRPNTSFCFLDIRSPGLGDTAMYLCATRGEVGNQPQHFGDGTRLSIL.

Comments on this clone: A much larger clone lies one base from this, so it may be a read error. The sample carries other DNA sequences with the same CDR3. The V gene is TRBV27, the J gene TRBJ1-1; a weak D match, TRBD1 (5 bases). Between the trimmed V and J ends, which lost 2 bases and 3 bases, there was a span of 7 bases. The CDR3 runs to 13 residues. CDR1 MNHEY and CDR2 SMNVEV come from the germline V gene (reference sequence). In DNA, the CDR3 is TGTGCCAGCAGTTTAGGGGGGGACACTGAAGCTTTCTTT. It encodes CASSLGGDTEAFF.

The chain employs TRBV11-2 and TRBJ1-3, with 7 bases aligning to TRBD1. Germline assignment: CDR1 SGHAT and CDR2 FQNNGV. Trimming at V came to 0 bases and at J to 8 bases, leaving 13 bases not matched to a gene. The CDR3 is 17 residues long. DNA for the CDR3: TGTGCCAGCAGCTTAGAAATTGCTAGGGGGCCGGCGGACACCATATATTTT. Translating it yields CASSLEIARGPADTIYF. The full variable domain, rest sourced from reference TRBV11-2 and TRBJ1-3, is EAGVAQSPRYKIIEKRQSVAFWCNPISGHATLYWYQQILGQGPKLLIQFQNNGVVDDSQLPKDRFSAERLKGVDSTLKIQPAKLEDSAVYLCASSLEIARGPADTIYFGEGSWLTVV.

The rearrangement links TRBV28 to TRBJ2-3, with D unresolved. Germline CDR1 reads MDHEN; CDR2 reads SYDVKM. The V end was cut by 5 bases, the J end by 0 bases, with 9 bases between. The CDR3 is made up of 14 amino acids. The CDR3 sequence: CASSPPGSTDTQYF. CDR3 in DNA: TGTGCCAGCAGTCCCCCGGGTAGCACAGATACGCAGTATTTT.

The chain links TRBV2 to TRBJ1-2; a weak D match, TRBD1 (5 bases). This CDR3 contains 12 residues. The germline V gene encodes CDR1 SNHLY and CDR2 FYNNEI. Trimming shortened V by 8 bases and J by 4 bases, and 11 bases separated the two germline ends. CDR3 sequence: CASAGKTYGYTF. In nucleotides, the CDR3 is TGTGCCAGCGCAGGGAAAACCTATGGCTACACCTTC.

This clone is a singleton in its sample. V usage is TRBV5-6 and J usage is TRBJ2-7; tentatively, D is TRBD1 or TRBD2 (6 bases each). CDR1 and CDR2 (germline): SGHDT, YYEEEE. There are 14 residues in the CDR3. The ends were cut back, 7 bases at V and 3 bases at J, with 17 bases in the middle. CDR3 nucleotides: TGTGCCAGCGGATACGGGGGCGCTTTCTACGAGCAGTACTTC. It is translated as CASGYGGAFYEQYF.

This chain connects TRBV9 to TRBJ2-5; TRBD2 is a possible D gene (5 bases). The CDR3 length is 14 residues. Germline assignment: CDR1 SGDLS and CDR2 YYNGEE. The V gene lost 4 bases and the J gene lost 1 base, with 11 bases spanning the gap. The CDR3 is CASSHGAVQETQYF. CDR3 bases: TGTGCCAGCAGCCATGGAGCGGTCCAAGAGACCCAGTACTTC.